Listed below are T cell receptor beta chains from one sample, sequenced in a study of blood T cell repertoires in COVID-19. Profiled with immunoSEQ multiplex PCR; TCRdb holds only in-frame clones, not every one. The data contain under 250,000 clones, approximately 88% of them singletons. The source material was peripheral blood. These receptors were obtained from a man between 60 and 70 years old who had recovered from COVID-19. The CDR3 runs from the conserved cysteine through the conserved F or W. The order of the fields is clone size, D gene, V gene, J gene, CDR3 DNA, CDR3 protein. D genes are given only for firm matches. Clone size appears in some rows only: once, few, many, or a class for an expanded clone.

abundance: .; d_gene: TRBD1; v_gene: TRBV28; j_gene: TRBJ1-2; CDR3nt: TGTGCCAGCAGTCTCCGACAGGGCCGGGTGAACTATGGCTACACCTTC; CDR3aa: CASSLRQGRVNYGYTF
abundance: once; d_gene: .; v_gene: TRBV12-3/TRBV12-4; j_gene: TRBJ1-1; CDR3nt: TGTGCCAGCAGTTTGGTAGGGGTCACTGAAGCTTTCTTT; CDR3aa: CASSLVGVTEAFF
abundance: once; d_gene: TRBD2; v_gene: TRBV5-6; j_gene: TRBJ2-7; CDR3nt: TGTGCCAGCAGCAACACCCCTAGCGGGAGGGCCGGGTACGAGCAGTACTTC; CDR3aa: CASSNTPSGRAGYEQYF
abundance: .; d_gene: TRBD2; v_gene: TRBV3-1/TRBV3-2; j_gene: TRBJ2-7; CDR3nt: TGTGCCAGCAGACCCGGACTAGCGGGGGCCTACGAGCAGTACTTC; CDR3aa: CASRPGLAGAYEQYF
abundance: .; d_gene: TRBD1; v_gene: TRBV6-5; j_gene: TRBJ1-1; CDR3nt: TGTGCCAGCAGTTACAACAGGGGGAGGGCTGAAGCTTTCTTT; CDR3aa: CASSYNRGRAEAFF
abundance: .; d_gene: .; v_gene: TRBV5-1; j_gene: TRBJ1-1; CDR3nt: TGCGCCAGCAGCTTTGTTGCGGCCCTCATGAACACTGAAGCTTTCTTT; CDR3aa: CASSFVAALMNTEAFF
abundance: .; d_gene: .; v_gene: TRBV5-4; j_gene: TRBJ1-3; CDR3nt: TGTGCCAGCAGCTTCTGGGGGGAGGACACCATATATTTT; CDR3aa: CASSFWGEDTIYF
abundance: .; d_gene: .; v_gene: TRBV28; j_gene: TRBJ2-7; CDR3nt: TGTGCCAGCAGTGATACTAGACTAGGGGCCTACGAGCAGTACTTC; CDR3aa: CASSDTRLGAYEQYF
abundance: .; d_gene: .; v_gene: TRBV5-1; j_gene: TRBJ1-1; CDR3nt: TGCGCCAGCAGCTTAAATAGGAACACTGAAGCTTTCTTT; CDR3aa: CASSLNRNTEAFF
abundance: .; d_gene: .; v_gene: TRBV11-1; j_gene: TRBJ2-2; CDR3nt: TGTGCCAGCAGCCTACAGCAGGGGCTTGGCGGGGAGCTGTTTTTT; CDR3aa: CASSLQQGLGGELFF
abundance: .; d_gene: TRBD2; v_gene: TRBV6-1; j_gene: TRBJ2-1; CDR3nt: TGTGCCAGCAATGACCGGGGGGGCTTTAGTTCCTACAATGAGCAGTTCTTC; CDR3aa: CASNDRGGFSSYNEQFF
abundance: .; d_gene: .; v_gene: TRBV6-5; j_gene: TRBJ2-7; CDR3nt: TGTGCCAGCAGTTACGGACAGAGCTACGAGCAGTACTTC; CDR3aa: CASSYGQSYEQYF
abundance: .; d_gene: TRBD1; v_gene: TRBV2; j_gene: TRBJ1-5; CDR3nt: TGTGCCAGCAGTGTACAGGGGGCGAGTCAGCCCCAGCATTTT; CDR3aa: CASSVQGASQPQHF
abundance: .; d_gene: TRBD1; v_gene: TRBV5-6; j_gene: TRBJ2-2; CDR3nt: TGTGCCAGCAGCTTGGACGGACAGGGGGACACCGGGGAGCTGTTTTTT; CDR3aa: CASSLDGQGDTGELFF
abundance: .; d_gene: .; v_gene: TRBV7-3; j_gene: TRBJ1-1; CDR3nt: TGTGCCAGCAGCTGGATCCAGGGTGGGGCTTTCTTT; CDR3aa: CASSWIQGGAFF
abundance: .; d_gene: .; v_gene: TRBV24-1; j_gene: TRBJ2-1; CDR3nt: TGTGCCACCAGTGATCCCACTCGGGATCGGAATGAGCAGTTCTTC; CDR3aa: CATSDPTRDRNEQFF
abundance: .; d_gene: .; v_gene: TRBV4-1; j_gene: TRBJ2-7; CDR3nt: TGCGCCAGCAGCCAAGAAGTCCAGGCCCACTACGAGCAGTACTTC; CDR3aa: CASSQEVQAHYEQYF
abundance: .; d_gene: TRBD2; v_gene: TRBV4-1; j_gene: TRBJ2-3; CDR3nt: TGCGCCAGCAGCAGGACTAGCGGGGGGCTCACAGATACGCAGTATTTT; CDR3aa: CASSRTSGGLTDTQYF
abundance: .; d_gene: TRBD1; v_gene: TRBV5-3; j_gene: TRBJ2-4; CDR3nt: TGTGCCAGAAGCTTTAGACAGGGGCCCATAAGCAAAAACATTCAGTACTTC; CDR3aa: CARSFRQGPISKNIQYF
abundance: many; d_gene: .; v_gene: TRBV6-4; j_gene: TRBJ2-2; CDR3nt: TGTGCCAGCTCCGGGACAACGAACACCGGGGAGCTGTTTTTT; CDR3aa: CASSGTTNTGELFF
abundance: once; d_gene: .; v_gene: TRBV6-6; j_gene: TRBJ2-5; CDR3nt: TGTGCCAGCAGTTACTCTCAGGGCAGCCAAGAGACCCAGTACTTC; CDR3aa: CASSYSQGSQETQYF
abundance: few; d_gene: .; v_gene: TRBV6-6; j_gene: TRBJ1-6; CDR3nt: TGTGCCAGCAGTTACTCCCGACAGTATTCACCCCTCCACTTT; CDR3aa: CASSYSRQYSPLHF
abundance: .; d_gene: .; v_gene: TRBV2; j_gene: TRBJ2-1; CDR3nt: TGTGCCAGCAGTGAAGCGTGGGGAGGCATGTATGAGCAGTTCTTC; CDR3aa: CASSEAWGGMYEQFF
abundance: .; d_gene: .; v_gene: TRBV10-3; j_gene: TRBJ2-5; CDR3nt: TGTGCCACCGCCGTCCCCAGCGGGGAGACCCAGTACTTC; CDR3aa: CATAVPSGETQYF
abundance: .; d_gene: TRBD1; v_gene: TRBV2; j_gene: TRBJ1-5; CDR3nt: TGTGCCAGCGGACAGGAAGGGGATCAGCCCCAGCATTTT; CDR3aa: CASGQEGDQPQHF
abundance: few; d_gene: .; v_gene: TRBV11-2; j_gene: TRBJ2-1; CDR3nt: TGTGCCAGCAGCAGCCTTAGGGGTTCGAGGGGGAGCTCCTACAATGAGCAGTTCTTC; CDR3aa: CASSSLRGSRGSSYNEQFF
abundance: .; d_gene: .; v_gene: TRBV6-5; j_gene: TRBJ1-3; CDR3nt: TGTGCCAGCAGGTACACCGCAGGGGATGGAAACACCATATATTTT; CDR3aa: CASRYTAGDGNTIYF
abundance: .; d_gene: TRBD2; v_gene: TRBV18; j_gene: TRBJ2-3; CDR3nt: TGTGCCAGCTCACCAAAACTAGCGGGAGATACGCAGTATTTT; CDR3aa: CASSPKLAGDTQYF
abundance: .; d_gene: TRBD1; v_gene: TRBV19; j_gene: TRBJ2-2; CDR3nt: TGTGCCAGTAGTAAAGGACAGGGGAACGCCGGGGAGCTGTTTTTT; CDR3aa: CASSKGQGNAGELFF
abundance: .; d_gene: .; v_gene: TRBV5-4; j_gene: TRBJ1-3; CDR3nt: TGTGCCAGCAGCTTGGACGGTGGTAGGGGCGGAAACACCATATATTTT; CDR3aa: CASSLDGGRGGNTIYF
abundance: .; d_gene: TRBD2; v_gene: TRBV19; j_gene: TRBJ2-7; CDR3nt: TGTGCCAGTAGTTTATCACTGTTTAGCGGGAGACCCAACGAGCAGTACTTC; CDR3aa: CASSLSLFSGRPNEQYF
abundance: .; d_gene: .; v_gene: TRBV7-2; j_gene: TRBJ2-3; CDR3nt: TGTGCCAGCAGCTTAGGCAGGGGACCGGATACGCAGTATTTT; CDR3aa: CASSLGRGPDTQYF
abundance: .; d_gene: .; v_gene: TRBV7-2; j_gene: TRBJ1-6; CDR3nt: TGTGCCAGCAGCTTAGTTGGGCCCCCTGGTTCACCCCTCCACTTT; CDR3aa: CASSLVGPPGSPLHF
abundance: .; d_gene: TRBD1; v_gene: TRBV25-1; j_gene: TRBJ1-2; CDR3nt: TGTGCCAGCAGTGAATCCGGCTTAGACAGGGTGTATGGCTACACCTTC; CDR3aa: CASSESGLDRVYGYTF
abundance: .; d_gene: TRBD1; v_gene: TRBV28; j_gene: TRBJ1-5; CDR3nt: TGTGCCAGCCTTGGACAGGGGGAGGGAAGCAATCAGCCCCAGCATTTT; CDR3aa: CASLGQGEGSNQPQHF
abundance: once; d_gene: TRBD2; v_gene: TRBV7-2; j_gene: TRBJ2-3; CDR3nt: TGTGCCAGCAGCTTAGGGTCTAGCGGGAGGGGCACAGATACGCAGTATTTT; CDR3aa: CASSLGSSGRGTDTQYF
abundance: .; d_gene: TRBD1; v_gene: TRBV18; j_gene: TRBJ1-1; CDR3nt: TGTGCCAGCTCACGGGCGACAGGGTTGGGGACTGAAGCTTTCTTT; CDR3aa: CASSRATGLGTEAFF
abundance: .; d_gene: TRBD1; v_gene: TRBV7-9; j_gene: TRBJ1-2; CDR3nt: TGTGCCAGCACCCCCGCCGGGACAGAGTATGGCTACACCTTC; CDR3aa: CASTPAGTEYGYTF
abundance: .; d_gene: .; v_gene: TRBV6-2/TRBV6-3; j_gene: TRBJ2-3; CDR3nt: TGTGCCAGCAGTCAAGCAAATACGCAGTATTTT; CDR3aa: CASSQANTQYF
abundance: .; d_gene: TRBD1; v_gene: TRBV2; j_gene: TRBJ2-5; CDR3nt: TGTGCCAGCAGTACCGGGACAGGGGGCCGGGAGACCCAGTACTTC; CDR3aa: CASSTGTGGRETQYF
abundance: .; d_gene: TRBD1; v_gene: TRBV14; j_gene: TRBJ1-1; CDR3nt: TGTGCCAGCAGCCGTCTGGAGGGGGCCTACACTGAAGCTTTCTTT; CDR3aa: CASSRLEGAYTEAFF
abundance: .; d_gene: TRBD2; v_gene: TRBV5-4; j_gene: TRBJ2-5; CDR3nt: TGTGCCAGCAGCTTGGGAACTAGCGGGAGTAGGGAGATCCAGTACTTC; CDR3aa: CASSLGTSGSREIQYF
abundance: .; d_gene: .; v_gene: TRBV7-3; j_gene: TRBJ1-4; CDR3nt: TGTGCCAGCAGCTCCCGGGGTGGAACTAATGAAAAACTGTTTTTT; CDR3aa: CASSSRGGTNEKLFF
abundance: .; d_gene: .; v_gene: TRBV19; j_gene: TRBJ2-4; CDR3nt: TGTGCCAGTAGCACTTTAGCCAAAAACATTCAGTACTTC; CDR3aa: CASSTLAKNIQYF
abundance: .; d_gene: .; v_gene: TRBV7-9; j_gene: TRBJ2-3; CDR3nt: TGTGCCAGCAGCTTAGGGTCGGGTACGCAGTATTTT; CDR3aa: CASSLGSGTQYF
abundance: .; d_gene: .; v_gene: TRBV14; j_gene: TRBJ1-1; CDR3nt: TGTGCCAGCAGCCAAGTAGGGGGTGTGGCTTTCTTT; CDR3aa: CASSQVGGVAFF
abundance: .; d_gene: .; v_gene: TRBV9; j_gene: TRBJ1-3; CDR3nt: TGTGCCAGCAGCGTATACTCTGGAAACACCATATATTTT; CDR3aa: CASSVYSGNTIYF
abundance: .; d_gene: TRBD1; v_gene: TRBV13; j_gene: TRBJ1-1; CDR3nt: TGTGCCAGCAGCAAGGGACAGGGCTTCACTGAAGCTTTCTTT; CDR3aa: CASSKGQGFTEAFF